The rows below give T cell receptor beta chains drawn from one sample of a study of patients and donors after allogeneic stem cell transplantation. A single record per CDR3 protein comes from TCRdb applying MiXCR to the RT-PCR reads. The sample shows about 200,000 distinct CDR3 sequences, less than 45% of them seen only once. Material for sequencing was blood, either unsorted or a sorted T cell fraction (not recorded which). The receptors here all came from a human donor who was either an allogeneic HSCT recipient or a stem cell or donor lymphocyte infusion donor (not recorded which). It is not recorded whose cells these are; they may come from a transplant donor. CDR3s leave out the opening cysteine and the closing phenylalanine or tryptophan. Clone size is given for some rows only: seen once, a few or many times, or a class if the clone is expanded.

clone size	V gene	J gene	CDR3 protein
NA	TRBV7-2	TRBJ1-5	ASSSSTGVSNQPQH
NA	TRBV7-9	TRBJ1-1	ASSSRTAPSPEAF
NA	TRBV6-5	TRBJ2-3	ATRLGPSSTDTQY
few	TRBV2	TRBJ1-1	ASSGGTEAF
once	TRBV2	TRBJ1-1	ASITPAGQNTEAF
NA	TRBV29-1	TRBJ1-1	SASDRGESTEAF
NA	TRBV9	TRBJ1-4	ASSASGTNEKLF
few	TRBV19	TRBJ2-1	ASSIDLLRTNNEQF
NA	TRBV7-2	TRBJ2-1	ASSRRLAGLSGNEQF
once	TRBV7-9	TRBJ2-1	ASSLERESHNEQF
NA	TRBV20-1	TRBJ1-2	SATGSYT
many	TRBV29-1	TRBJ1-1	SVGGARSEAF